This TCR beta chain emerged from a study of cytomegalovirus exposure and HLA in healthy donors. Healthy bone marrow donors made up the donors. The PCR had 60 Vbeta and 13 Jbeta primers. Data came from immunoSEQ multiplex PCR; TCRdb stores just in-frame clones and leaves some out. The table records roughly 130,000 clones, 79% of them present only once. The CDR3 spans 15 residues. The germline V gene encodes CDR1 MNHEY and CDR2 SMNVEV (reference sequence). V lost 3 bases and J lost 8; bases outside the gene matches: 12. This clone occurred a few times. Specimen: PBMCs. The TCR was taken from a man aged 18 to 30 in good health and CMV-seronegative. The chain recombines TRBV27 with TRBJ1-2; 7 bases fit TRBD1. CDR3 amino acids: CASSLNRGRTGGYTF. The DNA of the CDR3 is TGTGCCAGCAGTTTGAACAGGGGCCGTACTGGGGGCTACACCTTC.